This T cell receptor beta chain was sequenced in a study of blood T cells in healthy people across ages. Study-wide background: The template switching approach captured approximately one barcoded beta molecule for every two T cells.

The germline gives CDR1 SGHAT, CDR2 FQNNGV. The CDR3 sequence is 16 residues long. Combining a sample-barcoded 5' primer with a J-beta primer mix, a second PCR ran for roughly 6 to 12 cycles. No fewer than 2.5 million CDR3-containing paired-end reads came from each sample. Each CDR3 protein is one row after TCRdb ran MiXCR on the 5' RACE reads. The sample carries about 650,000 distinct CDR3 sequences, roughly 32% recorded once. The source of this sequence is a woman older than 75 in good health. The sequencing input was blood. The chain recombines TRBV11-2 with TRBJ2-7; 9 nucleotides agree with TRBD2. The closer fit of TRBJ2-5 to the DNA end suggests the J call may be wrong. The CDR3 bases are TGTGCCAGCAGCTTAGATCGCGGGACTAGCAGTGAGACCCAGTACTTC. This encodes CASSLDRGTSSETQYF.